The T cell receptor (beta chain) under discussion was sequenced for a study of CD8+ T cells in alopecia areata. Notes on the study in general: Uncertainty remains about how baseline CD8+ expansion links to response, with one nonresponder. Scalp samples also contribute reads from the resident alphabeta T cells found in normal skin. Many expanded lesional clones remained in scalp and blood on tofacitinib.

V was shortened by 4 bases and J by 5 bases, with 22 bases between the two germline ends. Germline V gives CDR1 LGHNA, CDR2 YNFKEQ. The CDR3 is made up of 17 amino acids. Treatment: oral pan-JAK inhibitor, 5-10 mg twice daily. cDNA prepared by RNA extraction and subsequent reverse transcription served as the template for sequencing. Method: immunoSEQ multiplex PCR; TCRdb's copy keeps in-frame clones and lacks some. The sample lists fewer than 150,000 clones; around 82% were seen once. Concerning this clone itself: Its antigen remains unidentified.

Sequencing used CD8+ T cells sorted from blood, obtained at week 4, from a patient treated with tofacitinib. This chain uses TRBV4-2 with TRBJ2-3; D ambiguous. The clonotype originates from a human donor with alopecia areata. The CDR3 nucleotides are TGTGCCAGCAGCCCTTCCCCGGAAGGGCAACCGGGAGATACGCAGTATTTT. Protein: CASSPSPEGQPGDTQYF.